Presented here are 11 T cell receptor beta chains from one specimen sequenced in a study of blood T cell repertoires in COVID-19. Sequencing used immunoSEQ multiplex PCR; TCRdb keeps in-frame clones, though not all of them. Among approximately 130,000 clones listed, roughly 69% were seen once. Sequenced sample: peripheral blood. These receptors originate from a woman between 65 and 79 years old with acute or convalescent COVID-19.

This clone was seen many times. The V gene is TRBV27, the J gene TRBJ1-6; the D gene is possibly TRBD1 (5 bases). V was trimmed by 1 base and J by 7 bases, leaving 11 bases between them. The V gene's germline CDR1 is MNHEY and CDR2 SMNVEV (reference sequence). The CDR3 is 15 amino acids. CDR3 in amino acids: CASSLFGGGNSPLHF. DNA of the CDR3: TGTGCCAGCAGTTTATTCGGGGGAGGGAATTCACCCCTCCACTTT.

The chain recombines TRBV6-2 or TRBV6-3 with TRBJ1-4; 9 bases are a match to TRBD1. The CDR3 sequence is 14 residues long. With 4 bases clipped from V and 8 bases from J, the junction kept 5 bases outside the gene matches. Germline CDR1 MNHEY, CDR2 SVGEGT. CDR3 protein: CASSLGQGEEKLFF. As DNA, the CDR3 is TGTGCCAGCAGTTTGGGACAGGGCGAGGAAAAACTGTTTTTT.

V gene TRBV11-2 combines with J gene TRBJ1-2; the D is unclear. Germline V gene lookup returns CDR1 SGHAT and CDR2 FQNNGV. Trimming took off 2 bases at V and 0 bases at J, with 7 bases between the two ends. The length of the CDR3 is 14 residues. Here the CDR3 reads CASSLSVTNYGYTF. In DNA form, the CDR3 reads TGTGCCAGCAGCTTATCTGTAACTAACTATGGCTACACCTTC.

The chain joins TRBV7-9 to TRBJ1-1; D gene unclear. The CDR3 loop spans 11 amino acids. The V and J ends lost 6 bases and 3 bases respectively, with 5 bases between them. CDR1 and CDR2 (germline): SEHNR, FQNEAQ (reference sequence). The CDR3 protein is CASRSDTEAFF. The CDR3 DNA reads as TGTGCCAGCAGATCTGACACTGAAGCTTTCTTT.

The V call is TRBV6-6, the J call TRBJ2-6; 7 positions agree with TRBD1. CDR1 and CDR2 from the germline V gene are MNHNY and SVGAGI (reference sequence). The CDR3 is 14 amino acids. Unmatched junction bases numbered 5, after V lost 6 bases and J lost 6 bases. CDR3 region: CASSDRVQANVLTF. Written as DNA, the CDR3 is TGTGCCAGCAGCGACAGGGTACAGGCCAACGTCCTGACTTTC.

The rearrangement joins TRBV11-2 to TRBJ2-3; a possible D gene is TRBD1 (6 bases). Germline-derived CDR1 and CDR2 are SGHAT and FQNNGV. The V end was cut by 1 base, the J end by 5 bases, with 13 bases between. The CDR3 consists of 15 residues. CDR3 DNA: TGTGCCAGCAGCTTAGGGAACAGGGCTATAGATACGCAGTATTTT. The encoded protein is CASSLGNRAIDTQYF.

The chain is built from TRBV27 and TRBJ2-5, with TRBD2 matching over 8 bases. Germline V CDR1 and CDR2: MNHEY, SMNVEV (reference sequence). Trimming removed 6 bases from V and 0 bases from J; junction bases left unmatched: 6. This CDR3 is built from 15 residues. The CDR3 loop is CASSLSGRNQETQYF. CDR3 in DNA: TGTGCCAGCAGCTTGAGCGGGAGAAACCAAGAGACCCAGTACTTC.

A few counts support this clone. The chain is built from TRBV5-4 and TRBJ2-3; 10 bases line up with TRBD2. CDR3 length: 17 amino acids. The ends lost 2 bases at V and 1 base at J; junction bases unmatched: 7. The germline V gene has CDR1 SGHNT and CDR2 YYREEE (reference sequence). CDR3 coding DNA: TGTGCCAGCAGCTTAAGACTAGCGGGCGGGGGCACAGATACGCAGTATTTT. Its protein is CASSLRLAGGGTDTQYF.

The chain combines TRBV6-5 with TRBJ2-3; D unresolved. The CDR3 consists of 14 residues. Germline values: CDR1 MNHEY, CDR2 SVGAGI. V was clipped by 2 bases and J by 2 bases, with 8 bases between them. For the CDR3, the DNA is TGTGCCAGCAGTTACGGCCGATACACAGATACGCAGTATTTT. Translation: CASSYGRYTDTQYF.

The gene calls are TRBV6-5 and TRBJ1-4, with 7 bases aligning to TRBD1. Germline-derived CDR1 and CDR2 are MNHEY and SVGAGI. The CDR3 extends over 15 amino acids. V was pared by 6 bases and J by 3 bases, with 7 bases of the junction left unmatched. The CDR3 reads CASRAGGTANEKLFF. The DNA for the CDR3 is TGTGCCAGCAGGGCGGGGGGGACAGCTAATGAAAAACTGTTTTTT.

This rearrangement joins TRBV7-2 to TRBJ2-7; 7 positions match TRBD2. Germline CDR1 reads SGHTA; CDR2 reads FQGNSA. The CDR3 spans 13 residues. V was pared by 8 bases and J by 6 bases, with 10 bases of the junction left unmatched. The CDR3 region is CASSQRLAGEQYF. CDR3 DNA: TGTGCCAGCTCCCAACGACTAGCAGGCGAGCAGTACTTC. Complete variable domain (other parts from reference TRBV7-2 and TRBJ2-7): GAGVSQSPSNKVTEKGKDVELRCDPISGHTALYWYRQSLGQGLEFLIYFQGNSAPDKSGLPSDRFSAERTGGSVSTLTIQRTQQEDSAVYLCASSQRLAGEQYFGPGTRLTVT.